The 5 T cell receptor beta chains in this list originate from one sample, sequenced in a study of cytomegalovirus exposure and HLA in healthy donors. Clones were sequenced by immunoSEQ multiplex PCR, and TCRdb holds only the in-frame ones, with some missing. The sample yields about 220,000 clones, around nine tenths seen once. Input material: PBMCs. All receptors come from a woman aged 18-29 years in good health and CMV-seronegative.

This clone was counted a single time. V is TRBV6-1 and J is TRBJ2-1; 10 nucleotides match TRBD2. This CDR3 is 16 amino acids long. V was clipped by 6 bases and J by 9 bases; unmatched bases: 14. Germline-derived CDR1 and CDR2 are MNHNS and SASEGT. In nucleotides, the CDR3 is TGTGCCAGCAGGGAAAAGCTAGCGGGAGTACCGGTTGAGCAGTTCTTC. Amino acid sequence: CASREKLAGVPVEQFF.

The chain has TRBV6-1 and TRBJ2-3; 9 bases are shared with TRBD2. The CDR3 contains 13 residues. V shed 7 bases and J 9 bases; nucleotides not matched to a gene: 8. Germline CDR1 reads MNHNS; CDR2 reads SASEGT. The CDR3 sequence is CASTAGGLWTQYF. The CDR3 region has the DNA TGTGCCAGCACGGCGGGAGGGCTTTGGACGCAGTATTTT.

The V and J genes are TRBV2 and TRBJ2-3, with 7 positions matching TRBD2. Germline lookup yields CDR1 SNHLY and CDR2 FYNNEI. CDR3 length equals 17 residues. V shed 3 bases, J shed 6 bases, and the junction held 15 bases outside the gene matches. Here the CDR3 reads CASSDTGLSATEDTQYF. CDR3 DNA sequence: TGTGCCAGCAGTGACACGGGACTAAGCGCAACGGAGGATACGCAGTATTTT. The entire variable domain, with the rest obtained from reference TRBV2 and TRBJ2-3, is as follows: EPEVTQTPSHQVTQMGQEVILRCVPISNHLYFYWYRQILGQKVEFLVSFYNNEISEKSEIFDDQFSVERPDGSNFTLKIRSTKLEDSAMYFCASSDTGLSATEDTQYFGPGTRLTVL.

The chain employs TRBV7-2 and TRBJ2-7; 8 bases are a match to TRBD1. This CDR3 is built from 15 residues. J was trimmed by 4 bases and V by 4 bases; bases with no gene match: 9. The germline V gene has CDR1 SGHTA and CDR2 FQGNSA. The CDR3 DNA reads TGTGCCAGCAGCTCCTACGGGACAGGTGATTACGAGCAGTACTTC. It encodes CASSSYGTGDYEQYF.

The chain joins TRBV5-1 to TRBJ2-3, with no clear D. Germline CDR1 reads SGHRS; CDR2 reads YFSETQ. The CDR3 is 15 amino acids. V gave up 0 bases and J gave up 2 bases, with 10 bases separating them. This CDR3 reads CASSLVFRYTDTQYF. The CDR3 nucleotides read TGCGCCAGCAGCTTGGTGTTCAGGTACACAGATACGCAGTATTTT.